The 12 T cell receptor gamma chains in this list originate from one sample, sequenced in a study of γδ T cells in repeated Plasmodium falciparum infection. Gammadelta T cells were flow-sorted from PBMC into Vgamma9/Vdelta2+ and Vdelta2-negative populations for bulk analysis. TCRdb called clones from the multiplex PCR reads again using CATT. The sample includes roughly 27,000 gamma-chain clones, around 3% of them seen just once. Sequenced input: gamma-delta T cells from blood. The receptors derive from a pool of human donors (malaria-infected and uninfected, not separated).

Only a few counts were recorded for this clone. This likely came from a read error, as a far larger clone is one base away. The sample contains more than one DNA sequence encoding this CDR3. V usage is TRGV9 and J usage is TRGJP. Because TCRdb records no J gene, it was assigned here through a match of the DNA to germline. The germline gives CDR1 GITISATS, CDR2 ISYDGTV (reference sequence). The V gene end was trimmed by 3 bases and the J gene end by 9 bases; junction bases not matched to a gene: 11. CDR3 size: 17 residues. CDR3 sequence reads: CALWEIPGWLGKKIKVF. The CDR3 region has the DNA TGTGCCTTGTGGGAGATCCCCGGTTGGTTGGGCAAAAAAATCAAGGTATTT.

This clone was recorded a few times. The TCRdb record carries a much larger clone's protein, which differs from this DNA's translation at residue 8; a read error is the likely cause, and the protein listed here is the DNA translation. The chain carries TRGV9 and TRGJ1 or TRGJ2. Matching the DNA to germline supplied the J gene, which TCRdb does not give. After removal of 0 bases from V and 5 bases from J, the junction contained 7 bases not matched to a gene. Germline-derived CDR1 and CDR2 are GITISATS and ISYDGTV (reference sequence). This CDR3 is built from 14 residues. This chain's CDR3 is CALWEVHSHYKKLF. CDR3 nucleotides: TGTGCCTTGTGGGAGGTGCATAGTCATTATAAGAAACTCTTT.

This clone was seen many times. The J gene is TRGJ1 or TRGJ2, the V gene TRGV5. TCRdb does not report a J gene; here it was assigned by matching the DNA to germline references. CDR1 is VINAFY and CDR2 is YDVSNSKD in the germline V gene. The CDR3 extends over 14 amino acids. The ends lost 5 bases at V and 3 bases at J; junction bases unmatched: 10. CDR3 sequence: CATWGPLCYYKKLF. CDR3 bases: TGTGCCACCTGGGGGCCCCTTTGTTATTATAAGAAACTCTTT.

This clone was observed at least ten times. TCRdb's entry gives the protein of a much larger clone, which mismatches this DNA's translation at residue 8, likely from a read error; the protein reported here is translated from the DNA. This sequence joins TRGV9 and TRGJ1 or TRGJ2. The J segment lost 6 bases and the V segment lost 2 bases, leaving 7 bases of the junction unmatched. The CDR3 extends over 13 amino acids. Germline CDR1 is GITISATS and CDR2 is ISYDGTV (reference sequence). The CDR3 spells CALWEAPPYKKLF. The CDR3 region has the DNA TGTGCCTTGTGGGAGGCGCCCCCTTATAAGAAACTCTTT.

This clone was detected ten times or more. TCRdb's protein for this DNA is that of a much larger clone and differs from the translation at residue 10, likely a read error; the protein shown is the DNA translation. The chain is built from TRGV3 and TRGJ1 or TRGJ2. The germline CDR1 and CDR2 sequences are VTNTFY and YDVSTARD (reference sequence). This CDR3 contains 13 residues. V lost 0 bases, J lost 12 bases, and 11 bases stayed unmatched. CDR3 DNA sequence: TGTGCCACCTGGGACAGGCCCCGGGGAAGGAAACTCTTT. Translation gives CATWDRPRGRKLF.

As for this clone: This DNA's translation and the protein TCRdb lists, from a much larger clone, do not match at residue 5, likely due to a read error; the protein shown is translated from the DNA. This sequence joins TRGV9 and TRGJP. TCRdb offers no J gene call, so here the DNA was matched to germline to obtain one. Germline V gene lookup returns CDR1 GITISATS and CDR2 ISYDGTV (reference sequence). Trimming took 11 bases from V and 7 from J; bases not matched to a gene: 23. The CDR3 covers 19 residues. As DNA, the CDR3 is TGTGCCTGCAGCAGGAGTATAAGGGGAGGCGAGTTGGGCAAAAAAATCAAGGTATTT. Its translation: CACSRSIRGGELGKKIKVF.

This clone is medium-sized within its sample. CDR3 amino acids: CALWDYIYYKKLF. In DNA, the CDR3 is TGTGCCTTGTGGGATTACATTTATTATAAGAAACTCTTT. The chain has TRGV9 and TRGJ1 or TRGJ2. CDR1 and CDR2 from the germline V gene are GITISATS and ISYDGTV (reference sequence). CDR3 length: 13 residues. V was clipped by 4 bases and J by 3 bases; unmatched bases: 6.

This clone appeared a few times. The TCRdb protein comes from a much larger clone and disagrees with this DNA's translation at residue 3, likely due to a read error; the protein given here is derived from the DNA. The V and J genes are TRGV4 and TRGJ1 or TRGJ2. The CDR3 loop spans 10 amino acids. Germline CDR1 reads EGSTGY; CDR2 reads YDSYTSSV. Written as DNA, the CDR3 is TGTGCCTCCTGGTATTATAAGAAACTCTTT. It yields the protein CASWYYKKLF.

This clone was detected only a few times. The protein in TCRdb stems from a much larger clone and differs at residue 3 from this DNA's translation, likely a read error; here the protein is translated from the DNA. The chain uses TRGV9 and TRGJ1 or TRGJ2. TCRdb gives no J gene; it was assigned here by matching the DNA to germline. V shed 12 bases, J shed 3 bases, and the junction held 50 bases outside the gene matches. This CDR3 is 25 amino acids long. From germline, CDR1 is GITISATS and CDR2 ISYDGTV (reference sequence). The CDR3 nucleotides read TGTGCCGTGGATTCTTTGCGGGGCTTGTTACCTTGTAATAAGTTCGAACATGGTGCTTATTATAAGAAACTCTTT. It specifies CAVDSLRGLLPCNKFEHGAYYKKLF.

Ten or more counts support this clone. The rearrangement uses TRGV2 and TRGJP1. J was trimmed by 12 bases and V by 1 base; bases with no gene match: 11. The CDR3 contains 14 residues. The V gene's germline CDR1 is EGSNGY and CDR2 YDSYNSKV. CDR3 amino acids: CATWDGPMNGFKIF. For the CDR3, the DNA is TGTGCCACCTGGGACGGACCTATGAATGGGTTCAAGATATTT.

There are a few counts of this clone. The mismatch at residue 9 between this DNA's translation and the TCRdb protein of a much larger clone likely reflects a read error; the protein shown is translated from the DNA. The chain's CDR3 is CATWDEPSPRSDWIKTF. CDR3 in DNA: TGTGCCACCTGGGACGAGCCTTCTCCCCGTAGTGATTGGATCAAGACGTTT. The rearrangement links TRGV2 to TRGJP2. TCRdb gives no J gene; it was assigned here by matching the DNA to germline. The CDR3 length is 17 residues. Germline V CDR1 and CDR2: EGSNGY, YDSYNSKV. Unmatched junction bases numbered 12, after V lost 2 bases and J lost 3 bases.

As concerns this clone: One base separates it from a far larger clone, so it is likely a read error. Because the CDR3's place on the DNA is in doubt, the DNA is left out and the CDR3 is given as listed by TCRdb. Other DNA sequences in the sample encode the same CDR3. V gene assignment gives TRGV9, but the J gene was left uncalled. The CDR3 sequence runs 27 residues, both termini included. Germline CDR1 and CDR2: GITISATS and ISYDGTV (reference sequence). CDR3 loop: CALFQRNSLAVEQHLLSQVSIGRIQHF.